Listed here are 28 T cell receptor beta chains from one sample, sequenced in a study of T cells in women clearing cervical HPV infection. Sequencing used immunoSEQ multiplex PCR; TCRdb keeps in-frame clones, though not all of them. The listing records tens of thousands of clones. The sequenced sample consisted of blood buffy coat. The receptor set was obtained from a woman between 18 and 70 years old with a cervical HPV16 infection that either progressed to CIN3+ or cleared (not recorded which).

To note about this clone: With the read ending 3 residues before the CDR3 end, the germline J gene is used to fill in that end. This sequence joins TRBV10-3 and TRBJ1-2; possibly TRBD1 for D (5 bases). The CDR3 length is 15 residues. Per the germline V gene, CDR1 is ENHRY and CDR2 is SYGVKD. Trimming cost V 2 bases and J 6 bases, with 16 bases left between them. The CDR3 bases that were read are TGTGCCATCAGTGAGAAGGAACAGGCCGTGGATGGC. It is translated as CAISEKEQAVDG. The whole CDR3 region reads CAISEKEQAVDGYTF.

For this clone: The observed sequence ends 3 residues before the CDR3 terminus, with the missing tail filled in from the germline J gene. The chain employs TRBV6-1 and TRBJ1-2; a weak D match, TRBD1 (5 bases). CDR1 is MNHNS and CDR2 is SASEGT in the germline V gene. This CDR3 region has 12 residues. The germline V and J ends were trimmed by 3 bases and 6 bases, with 8 bases remaining between them. The part of the CDR3 DNA that was read is TGTGCCAGCAGTGATTGGGGCAATGGC. The encoded protein is CASSDWGNG. The full CDR3 reads CASSDWGNGYTF.

Note on this clone: The read terminates 3 residues ahead of where the CDR3 ends, so the germline J gene completes it. The chain employs TRBV13 and TRBJ2-3; 7 bases are a match to TRBD1. Germline CDR1 reads PRHDT; CDR2 reads FYEKMQ (reference sequence). CDR3 length equals 17 residues. J was trimmed by 0 bases and V by 3 bases; bases with no gene match: 9. The CDR3 protein is CASSFPGQAKSTDTQYF. The DNA read from the CDR3 is TGTGCCAGCAGCTTCCCCGGACAGGCAAAAAGCACAGATACG.

Concerning this clone itself: The CDR3 end is not reached by the read, which stops 3 residues before it; the germline J gene fills it in. The chain joins TRBV6-2 or TRBV6-3 to TRBJ1-5; possibly TRBD1 for D (6 bases). The CDR3 runs to 15 residues. The germline V and J ends were trimmed by 7 bases and 0 bases, with 13 bases remaining between them. The V gene's germline CDR1 is MNHEY and CDR2 SVGEGT. The DNA read from the CDR3 is TGTGCCAGCACGAGACGAGGGGGTAGCAATCAGCCC. It translates to CASTRRGGSNQP. The CDR3 in its entirety is CASTRRGGSNQPQHF.

Turning to this clone: The read finishes 3 residues shy of the CDR3 end, and the germline J gene is used to complete it. In the same sample, other DNA sequences code for this CDR3. The chain recombines TRBV10-3 with TRBJ1-1; 8 bases map to TRBD1. The CDR3 runs to 14 residues. Germline values: CDR1 ENHRY, CDR2 SYGVKD. J lost 1 base, V lost 6 bases, and 4 bases had no gene match. This CDR3 is CAISDRGRNTEAFF. CDR3 bases read: TGTGCCATCAGCGACAGGGGCCGGAACACTGAA.

A note on this clone: The sequence runs out 3 residues before the end of the CDR3; the remainder is reconstructed from the germline J gene. The chain joins TRBV13 to TRBJ1-1, with D possibly TRBD1 on 5 matching bases. There are 15 residues in the CDR3. The ends were cut back, 2 bases at V and 5 bases at J, with 15 bases in the middle. Germline assignment: CDR1 PRHDT and CDR2 FYEKMQ (reference sequence). The part of the CDR3 DNA that was read is TGTGCCAGCAGCTTACGGTGGTTGGGGGGGACTGAA. Translated, it gives CASSLRWLGGTE. The CDR3 as a whole reads CASSLRWLGGTEAFF. The full variable domain, its missing parts supplied by reference TRBV13 and TRBJ1-1, is AAGVIQSPRHLIKEKRETATLKCYPIPRHDTVYWYQQGPGQDPQFLISFYEKMQSDKGSIPDRFSAQQFSDYHSELNMSSLELGDSALYFCASSLRWLGGTEAFFGQGTRLTVV.

Comments on this clone: With the read ending 3 residues before the CDR3 end, the germline J gene is used to fill in that end. The chain uses TRBV9 and TRBJ1-1; tentative D call: TRBD1 (6 bases). Germline V gene sequence: CDR1 SGDLS, CDR2 YYNGEE. This CDR3 contains 13 residues. CDR3 bases read: TGTGCCAGCAGCGCAGGTAATCGAGGACAG. The encoded protein is CASSAGNRGQ. The full CDR3 protein is CASSAGNRGQAFF.

Comment on this clone: With the read ending 3 residues before the CDR3 end, the germline J gene is used to fill in that end. This chain links TRBV28 with TRBJ2-7; 10 bases fit TRBD1. V was clipped by 6 bases and J by 4 bases; unmatched bases: 6. The CDR3 has 14 amino acids. Germline CDR1 MDHEN, CDR2 SYDVKM. CDR3 region: CASSPTGGLYEQYF. The CDR3 bases that were read are TGTGCCAGCAGCCCGACAGGGGGCCTGTACGAG.

CDR3 in amino acids: CASSQARSSNYGYTF. The covered CDR3 bases are TGCGCCAGCAGCCAAGCCAGGAGCTCTAACTATGGC. The chain employs TRBV4-1 and TRBJ1-2, with D unclear. Sequencing ends 3 residues short of the CDR3 end; the germline J gene provides the rest. The CDR3 totals 15 residues. The V and J ends lost 1 base and 0 bases respectively, with 9 bases between them. Per the germline V gene, CDR1 is MGHRA and CDR2 is YSYEKL.

To note about this clone: The read falls 3 residues short of the CDR3 end, and the missing part is taken from the germline J gene. This sequence joins TRBV11-2 and TRBJ2-7; a possible D gene is TRBD2 (5 bases). CDR3 length: 14 amino acids. Looked up from germline, CDR1 is SGHAT and CDR2 is FQNNGV. Deletions cut 3 bases from V and 5 bases from J, with 14 bases between. The CDR3 spells CASSFSPSMDEQYF. CDR3 DNA, as far as it was read: TGTGCCAGCAGCTTTTCACCTAGCATGGACGAG.

On this clone itself: Compared with germline, one end of the junction differs, possibly owing to a read error. Read sequence stops 3 residues before the CDR3 end, and the germline J gene provides the missing end. This sequence joins TRBV7-3 and TRBJ2-1, with a possible D match to TRBD2 (6 bases). Germline CDR1 reads SGHTA; CDR2 reads FQGTGA. The CDR3 length is 15 residues. CDR3 region: CASTLFGTPGDEQFF. The sequenced part of the CDR3 DNA is TGTGCCAGCACCTTATTCGGGACTCCAGGCGATGAG.

Details on this clone: The read terminates 3 residues ahead of where the CDR3 ends, so the germline J gene completes it. This sequence joins TRBV10-2 and TRBJ2-1, with 9 bases aligning to TRBD2. Germline CDR1 and CDR2: WSHSY and SAAADI. The V segment lost 2 bases and the J segment 5 bases; nucleotides outside the gene matches: 13. The CDR3 is 18 residues long. Here the CDR3 reads CASSELGLAFGGDNEQFF. The CDR3 DNA, read in part, is TGCGCCAGCAGTGAGCTAGGACTAGCGTTTGGGGGGGACAATGAG.

CDR3 bases read: TGTGCCATCACGTCTAGCGGGGGGTACACAGATACG. Protein sequence: CAITSSGGYTDT. The CDR3 in full is CAITSSGGYTDTQYF. This chain uses TRBV10-3 with TRBJ2-3; 11 bases align to TRBD2. The sequence runs out 3 residues before the end of the CDR3; the remainder is reconstructed from the germline J gene. The germline V gene has CDR1 ENHRY and CDR2 SYGVKD. The ends lost 7 bases at V and 2 bases at J; junction bases unmatched: 5. This CDR3 is 15 amino acids long.

A remark on this clone: The read gets to within 3 residues of the CDR3 end, and the germline J gene fills in the rest. The chain combines TRBV5-6 with TRBJ1-1; the D is unclear. The length of the CDR3 is 14 residues. Trimming cost V 1 base and J 1 base, with 8 bases left between them. CDR1 and CDR2 (germline): SGHDT, YYEEEE. CDR3 DNA, as far as it was read: TGTGCCAGCAGCTTGTGGGCCTCGAACACTGAA. This encodes CASSLWASNTE. The whole CDR3 reads CASSLWASNTEAFF.

Remarks on this clone: The read ends 3 residues before the CDR3 terminus; that terminus is restored from the germline J gene. V gene TRBV6-1 combines with J gene TRBJ1-5; D is unclear. The CDR3 is 15 amino acids. Trimming cost V 2 bases and J 0 bases, with 8 bases left between them. Germline V lookup: CDR1 MNHNS, CDR2 SASEGT. This chain's CDR3 is CASSETGFSNQPQHF. The DNA read from the CDR3 is TGTGCCAGCAGTGAAACCGGTTTTAGCAATCAGCCC.

Comments on this clone: The read finishes 3 residues shy of the CDR3 end, and the germline J gene is used to complete it. This rearrangement joins TRBV18 to TRBJ2-5, with 8 bases matching TRBD1. This CDR3 has 16 amino acids. Trimming removed 3 bases from V and 1 base from J; junction bases left unmatched: 7. CDR1 KGHSH and CDR2 LQKENI come from the germline V gene. The CDR3: CASSPLDRVFQETQYF. CDR3 DNA (partial): TGTGCCAGCTCACCGTTGGACAGGGTCTTCCAAGAGACC. Supplemented by reference TRBV18 and TRBJ2-5, the full variable domain reads NAGVMQNPRHLVRRRGQEARLRCSPMKGHSHVYWYRQLPEEGLKFMVYLQKENIIDESGMPKERFSAEFPKEGPSILRIQQVVRGDSAAYFCASSPLDRVFQETQYFGPGTRLLVL.

Considering frequency, this clone is medium-sized. The read comes to an end 3 residues before the CDR3 does, leaving the germline J gene to fill in the end. This rearrangement joins TRBV18 to TRBJ2-6; D call uncertain. Germline lookup yields CDR1 KGHSH and CDR2 LQKENI. Trimming removed 5 bases from V and 0 bases from J, with 14 bases in between. The CDR3 runs to 17 residues. This CDR3 is CASSEGSGRSGANVLTF. The sequenced CDR3 bases are TGTGCCAGCTCAGAAGGGTCAGGCCGCTCTGGGGCCAACGTC.

Remarks on this clone: The sequence runs out 3 residues before the end of the CDR3; the remainder is reconstructed from the germline J gene. The chain recombines TRBV7-9 with TRBJ1-6; 7 bases line up with TRBD1. Germline loops: CDR1 SEHNR, CDR2 FQNEAQ (reference sequence). This CDR3 has 14 amino acids. The trim removed 5 bases at V and 7 bases at J, leaving 5 bases unmatched. The CDR3 DNA, read in part, is TGTGCCAGCAGCGCCGGGACAGTCAATTCACCC. Its translation: CASSAGTVNSP. The whole CDR3 sequence reads CASSAGTVNSPLHF.

Of note for this clone: The DNA ends 3 residues before the CDR3 does, and the rest of the CDR3 is filled in from the germline J gene. The gene calls are TRBV13 and TRBJ1-5; perhaps TRBD1 as D (5 bases). Germline V lookup: CDR1 PRHDT, CDR2 FYEKMQ (reference sequence). Trimming left V 3 bases short and J 4 bases short, with 13 bases between. This CDR3 is built from 15 residues. The part of the CDR3 DNA that was read is TGTGCCAGCAGCTTCTCCGGGACTCGAAATCAGCCC. This encodes CASSFSGTRNQP. The whole CDR3 sequence reads CASSFSGTRNQPQHF. The full variable domain, completed using reference TRBV13 and TRBJ1-5, is AAGVIQSPRHLIKEKRETATLKCYPIPRHDTVYWYQQGPGQDPQFLISFYEKMQSDKGSIPDRFSAQQFSDYHSELNMSSLELGDSALYFCASSFSGTRNQPQHFGDGTRLSIL.

On this clone: The CDR3 goes on 3 residues after the read ends, and that part is filled in from the germline J gene. The V and J genes are TRBV10-3 and TRBJ2-5; 15 bases fit TRBD2. Unmatched junction bases numbered 11, after V lost 5 bases and J lost 7 bases. CDR1 and CDR2 (germline): ENHRY, SYGVKD. The CDR3 runs to 17 residues. The DNA read from the CDR3 is TGTGCCATCAGTTCCGAGCGGACTAGCGGGGGGGCTTCGACC. This encodes CAISSERTSGGAST. The whole CDR3 protein is CAISSERTSGGASTQYF.

A remark on this clone: Read coverage stops 3 residues before the CDR3 terminus; the germline J gene supplies the remainder. This sequence joins TRBV6-1 and TRBJ2-5, with TRBD2 matching over 9 bases. Germline V gene lookup returns CDR1 MNHNS and CDR2 SASEGT. CDR3 length: 19 amino acids. V shed 0 bases and J 2 bases; nucleotides not matched to a gene: 13. The CDR3 is CASSEASASGVVVQETQYF. The sequenced CDR3 bases are TGTGCCAGCAGTGAAGCAAGTGCTAGCGGGGTGGTGGTACAAGAGACC.

As regards this clone: The CDR3 goes on 3 residues after the read ends, and that part is filled in from the germline J gene. The chain has TRBV4-1 and TRBJ2-7; D gene uncertain. The CDR3 totals 13 residues. V lost 4 bases, J lost 2 bases, and 9 bases lay in between. CDR1 is MGHRA, CDR2 YSYEKL, per germline. Here the CDR3 reads CASSPTNTYEQYF. CDR3 bases read: TGCGCCAGCAGCCCAACCAACACCTACGAG.

As concerns this clone: The read is 3 residues too short to cover the CDR3 end, so that end is filled in from the germline J gene. The chain couples TRBV20-1 to TRBJ1-2; possibly TRBD1 for D (6 bases). Per germline, CDR1 DFQATT and CDR2 SNEGSKA (reference sequence). V was trimmed by 3 bases and J by 7 bases, leaving 15 bases between them. The CDR3 contains 13 residues. CDR3 protein: CSASGEGVGGYTF. The CDR3 DNA, read in part, is TGCAGTGCTAGCGGGGAGGGGGTAGGTGGC.

Comments on this clone: The CDR3 end is not reached by the read, which stops 3 residues before it; the germline J gene fills it in. The gene calls are TRBV20-1 and TRBJ2-1; 7 bases fit TRBD1. The CDR3 runs to 16 residues. With 7 bases clipped from V and 2 bases from J, the junction kept 14 bases outside the gene matches. The germline V gene has CDR1 DFQATT and CDR2 SNEGSKA (reference sequence). The CDR3 sequence is CSVTNSRDSPYNEQFF. The sequenced CDR3 bases are TGCAGTGTTACGAATAGCCGGGACAGCCCCTACAATGAG.

To note about this clone: Sequencing ends 3 residues short of the CDR3 end; the germline J gene provides the rest. This chain joins TRBV5-1 and TRBJ1-1, with a weak D call TRBD1 (5 bases). Trimming stripped 4 bases from V and 2 bases from J, with 12 bases between. This CDR3 contains 14 residues. Germline V gene sequence: CDR1 SGHRS, CDR2 YFSETQ. Incomplete CDR3 DNA: TGCGCCAGCAGCCTATCGACAGTAAACACTGAA. Its translation is CASSLSTVNTE. The whole CDR3 reads CASSLSTVNTEAFF.

About this clone: The CDR3 extends 3 residues past the end of the read, so its final part is completed from the germline J gene. This chain uses TRBV2 with TRBJ2-7; tentative D call: TRBD2 (6 bases). Germline V gives CDR1 SNHLY, CDR2 FYNNEI. The CDR3 is 14 residues long. V dropped 6 bases and J dropped 0 bases, with 12 bases sitting between them. Incomplete CDR3 DNA: TGTGCCAGCAGGGGACTGATCAGCTCCTACGAG. Translating it yields CASRGLISSYE. The entire CDR3 reads CASRGLISSYEQYF.

A remark on this clone: The CDR3 goes on 3 residues after the read ends, and that part is filled in from the germline J gene. This chain uses TRBV18 with TRBJ1-2; D may be TRBD1 (6 bases). The CDR3 runs to 14 residues. Germline V lookup: CDR1 KGHSH, CDR2 LQKENI. Trimming took 5 bases from V and 4 from J, leaving 14 bases between them. CDR3: CASSTTGISYGYTF. The DNA read from the CDR3 is TGTGCCAGCTCAACGACAGGTATCAGCTATGGC.

Details on this clone: With the read ending 3 residues before the CDR3 end, the germline J gene is used to fill in that end. The chain recombines TRBV20-1 with TRBJ2-7; D is possibly TRBD2 (6 bases). The germline V and J ends were trimmed by 6 bases and 3 bases, with 12 bases remaining between them. The CDR3 extends over 12 amino acids. Germline V CDR1 and CDR2: DFQATT, SNEGSKA (reference sequence). The CDR3 is CSAGDSYYEQYF. CDR3 bases read: TGCAGTGCAGGGGACTCCTACTACGAG.